The source of this TCR beta chain is a study of vaccination effects on CD4 cells after COVID-19. The repertoire was sequenced with immunoSEQ multiplex PCR; TCRdb's copy has only in-frame clones and lacks some. This sample has approximately 87,000 clones, with around 70% found just once. Regarding this clone: Antigen unknown.

Deletions cut 4 bases from V and 13 bases from J, with 19 bases between. Germline assignment: CDR1 MNHEY and CDR2 SVGEGT. The CDR3 spans 13 residues. In the ViraFEST assay, antigen-specific CD4+ clonotypes were identified by expansion after peptide-pool stimulation. The culture ran for roughly ten days, and then CD4+ T cells were isolated. The material was CD4+ T cells from PBMCs cultured with HCoV-229E spike peptides, obtained before COVID-19 vaccination. The sequence came from a human donor who received a COVID-19 vaccine. J is TRBJ1-2 and V is TRBV6-2 or TRBV6-3, with TRBD1 as a possible D gene (5 bases). CDR3 region: CASSSGTHVPLTF. In DNA form, the CDR3 reads TGTGCCAGCAGTTCCGGGACCCACGTACCCCTCACCTTC.